This T cell receptor (beta chain) was recovered during a study of T cells in Graves' hyperthyroidism and ophthalmopathy. Study context: The blood sample was taken at first diagnosis, before treatment began.

V was shortened by 0 bases and J by 5 bases, with 4 bases between the two germline ends. CDR3 length equals 12 residues. From germline, CDR1 is SGHAT and CDR2 FQNNGV. RNA transcripts provided the source from which TCR beta CDR3 regions were amplified. The TCR CDR3 was amplified in a first-round RT-PCR using the HTBI primer set. TCRdb used MiXCR to reprocess the multiplex PCR reads, holding one entry per CDR3 protein. The sample comprises hundreds of thousands of distinct CDR3 sequences, around 20% of which are singletons, and 34% rests with the top ten. This clonotype was seen many times. The rearrangement joins TRBV11-2 to TRBJ2-5; unclear D gene. This receptor was obtained from a young man with Graves' ophthalmopathy. The material sequenced was blood. CDR3 coding DNA: TGTGCCAGCAGCTTAGAGTTGGAGACCCAGTACTTC. It encodes CASSLELETQYF.